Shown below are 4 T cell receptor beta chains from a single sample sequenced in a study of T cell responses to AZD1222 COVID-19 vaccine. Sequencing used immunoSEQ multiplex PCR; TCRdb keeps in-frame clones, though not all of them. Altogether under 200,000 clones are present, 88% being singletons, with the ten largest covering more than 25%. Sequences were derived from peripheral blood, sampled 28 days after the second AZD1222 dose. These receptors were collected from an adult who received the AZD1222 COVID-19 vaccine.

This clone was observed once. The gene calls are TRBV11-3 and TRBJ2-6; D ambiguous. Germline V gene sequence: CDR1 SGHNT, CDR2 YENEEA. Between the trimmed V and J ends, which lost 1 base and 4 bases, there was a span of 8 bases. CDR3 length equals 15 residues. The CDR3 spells CASSLGAAGANVLTF. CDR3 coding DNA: TGTGCCAGCAGCTTAGGAGCAGCCGGGGCCAACGTCCTGACTTTC. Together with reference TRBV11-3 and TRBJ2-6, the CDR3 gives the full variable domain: EAGVVQSPRYKIIEKKQPVAFWCNPISGHNTLYWYLQNLGQGPELLIRYENEEAVDDSQLPKDRFSAERLKGVDSTLKIQPAELGDSAVYLCASSLGAAGANVLTFGAGSRLTVL.

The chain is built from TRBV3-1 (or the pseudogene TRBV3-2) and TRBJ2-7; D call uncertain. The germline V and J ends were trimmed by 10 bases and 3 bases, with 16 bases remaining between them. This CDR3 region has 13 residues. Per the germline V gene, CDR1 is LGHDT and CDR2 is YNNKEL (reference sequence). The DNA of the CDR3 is TGTGCCACCTCAAGGTCGGGTAGCTACGAGCAGTACTTC. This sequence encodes CATSRSGSYEQYF.

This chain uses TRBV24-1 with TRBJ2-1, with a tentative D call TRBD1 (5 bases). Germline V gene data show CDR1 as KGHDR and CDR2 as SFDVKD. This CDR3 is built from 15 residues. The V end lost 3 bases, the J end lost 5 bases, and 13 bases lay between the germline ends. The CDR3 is CATSDRTKNHNEQFF. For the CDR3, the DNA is TGTGCCACCAGTGATCGGACAAAGAATCACAATGAGCAGTTCTTC.

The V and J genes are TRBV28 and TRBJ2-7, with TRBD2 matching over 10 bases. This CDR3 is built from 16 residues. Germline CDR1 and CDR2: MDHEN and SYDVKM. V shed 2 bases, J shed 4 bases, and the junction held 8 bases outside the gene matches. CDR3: CASSLGSLAGAYEQYF. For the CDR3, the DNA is TGTGCCAGCAGTTTAGGCTCCCTAGCGGGAGCATACGAGCAGTACTTC.